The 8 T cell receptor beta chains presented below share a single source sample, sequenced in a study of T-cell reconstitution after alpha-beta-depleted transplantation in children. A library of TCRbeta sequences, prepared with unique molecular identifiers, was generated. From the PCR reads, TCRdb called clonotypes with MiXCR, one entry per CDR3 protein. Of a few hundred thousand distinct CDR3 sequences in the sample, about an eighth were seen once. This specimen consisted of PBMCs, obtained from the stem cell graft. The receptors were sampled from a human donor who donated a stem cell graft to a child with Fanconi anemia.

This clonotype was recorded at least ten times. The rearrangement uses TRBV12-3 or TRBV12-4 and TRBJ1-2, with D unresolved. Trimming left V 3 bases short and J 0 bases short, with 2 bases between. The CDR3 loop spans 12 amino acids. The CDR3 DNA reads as TGTGCCAGCAGTTTCACTAACTATGGCTACACCTTC. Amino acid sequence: CASSFTNYGYTF.

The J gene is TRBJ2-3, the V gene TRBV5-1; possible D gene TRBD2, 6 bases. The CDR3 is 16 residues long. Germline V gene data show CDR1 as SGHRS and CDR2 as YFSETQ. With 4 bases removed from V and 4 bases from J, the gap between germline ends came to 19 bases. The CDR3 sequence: CASSPTTRRGSDTQYF. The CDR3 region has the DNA TGCGCCAGCAGCCCCACTACTAGGAGGGGATCAGATACGCAGTATTTT.

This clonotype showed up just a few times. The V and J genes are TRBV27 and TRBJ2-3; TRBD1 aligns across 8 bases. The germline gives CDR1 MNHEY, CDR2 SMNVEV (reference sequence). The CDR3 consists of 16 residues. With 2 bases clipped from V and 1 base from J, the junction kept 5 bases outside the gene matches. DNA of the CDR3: TGTGCCAGCAGTTTAGAGACAGGGGTCGGCACAGATACGCAGTATTTT. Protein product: CASSLETGVGTDTQYF.

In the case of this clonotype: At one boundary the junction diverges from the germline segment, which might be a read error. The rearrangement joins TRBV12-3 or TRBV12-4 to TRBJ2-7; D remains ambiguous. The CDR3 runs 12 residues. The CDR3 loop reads CASSLDGYVQYF. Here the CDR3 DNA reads TGTGCCAGCAGTTTAGATGGGTACGTGCAGTACTTC.

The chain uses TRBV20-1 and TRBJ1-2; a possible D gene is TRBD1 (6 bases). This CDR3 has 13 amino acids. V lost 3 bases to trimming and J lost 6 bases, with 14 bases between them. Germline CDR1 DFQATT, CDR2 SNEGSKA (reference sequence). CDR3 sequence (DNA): TGCAGTGCTAGCACCAAGGGGGGTGATGGCTACACCTTC. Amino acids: CSASTKGGDGYTF.

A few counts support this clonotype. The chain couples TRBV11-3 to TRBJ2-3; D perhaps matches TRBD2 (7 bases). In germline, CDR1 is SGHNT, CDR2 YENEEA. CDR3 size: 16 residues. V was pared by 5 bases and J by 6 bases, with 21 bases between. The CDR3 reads CASSRQAGGAMDTQYF. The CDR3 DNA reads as TGTGCCAGCAGCCGGCAAGCTGGGGGGGCGATGGATACGCAGTATTTT.

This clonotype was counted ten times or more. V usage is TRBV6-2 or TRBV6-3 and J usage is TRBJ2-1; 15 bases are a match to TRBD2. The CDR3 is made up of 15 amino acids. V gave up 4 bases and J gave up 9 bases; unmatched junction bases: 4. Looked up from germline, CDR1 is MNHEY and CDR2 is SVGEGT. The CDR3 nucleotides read TGTGCCAGCAGTTCAGGACTAGCGGGGGGGAGTGAGCAGTTCTTC. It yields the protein CASSSGLAGGSEQFF.

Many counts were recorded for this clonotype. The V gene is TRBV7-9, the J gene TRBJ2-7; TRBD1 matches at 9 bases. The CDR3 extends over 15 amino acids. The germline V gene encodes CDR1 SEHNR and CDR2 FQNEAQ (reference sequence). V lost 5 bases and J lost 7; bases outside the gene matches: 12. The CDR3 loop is CASSLQTGGPEEQYF. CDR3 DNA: TGTGCCAGCAGCCTACAGACAGGGGGGCCGGAGGAGCAGTACTTC.